This TCR beta chain was retrieved from a study of T cells in Graves' hyperthyroidism and ophthalmopathy. Study-wide results and caveats: Ophthalmopathy could be told apart from stable hyperthyroidism with a 13 V-J model. It was a median approximately 6.9 months before onset that the model predicted ophthalmopathy.

This CDR3 is built from 14 residues. CDR1 is LNHDA, CDR2 SQIVND, per germline (reference sequence). The germline V and J ends were trimmed by 3 bases and 8 bases, with 13 bases remaining between them. For this clonotype: The target antigen is unknown.

Amplified TCR beta CDR3 regions came from RNA transcripts. During a first-round RT-PCR of the TCR CDR3, the HTBI primer set was used. One entry per CDR3 protein, called by TCRdb with MiXCR from the multiplex PCR reads. The profile shows about 59,000 distinct CDR3 sequences, roughly half of them singletons. Ophthalmopathy cases scored 3 or more on the Clinical Activity Score and 4 or more on NOSPECS grade, with duration below 3 months. Based on clinical symptoms, serum thyroxine and TRAb, thyroid ultrasound and orbital computed tomography, diagnoses were reached. The origin of this receptor is a woman in her sixties or seventies with Graves' ophthalmopathy. Sequenced: blood. This chain uses TRBV19 with TRBJ1-4, with D tentatively TRBD1 (5 bases). The CDR3 region is CASSMGDRNEKLFF. Written as DNA, the CDR3 is TGTGCCAGTAGTATGGGCGACAGAAACGAAAAACTGTTTTTT.